This is a list of T cell receptor beta chains from one sample in a study of blood T cell repertoires in COVID-19. The repertoire was sequenced with immunoSEQ multiplex PCR; TCRdb's copy has only in-frame clones and lacks some. Here the sample spans under 95,000 clones, 70% to 90% being singletons. Sequencing used peripheral blood. Receptor source: a woman of 80 years or more with COVID-19, enrolled during active disease. CDR3s leave out the opening cysteine and the closing phenylalanine or tryptophan.

v_call cdr3_aa
TRBV4-2 ASSLGLAGGRETQY
TRBV6-5 ASHFRGNTIY
TRBV21-1 ASFGRNGYT
TRBV5-6 ASSTTTASHEQY
TRBV6-5 ASRGQGALSTEAF
TRBV4-2 ASSHSRDTSTEAF
TRBV5-5 ASSPWGSAGNQPQH
TRBV28 ASSLWALNYGYT
TRBV6-5 ASREGGTDTQY
TRBV2 ASRDRGGTEAF
TRBV7-9 ASSLGQGRNQPQH
TRBV18 ASSPLLAGGTDTQY
TRBV14 ASSQGLAGGSTVYEQF
TRBV24-1 ATSDFTGGPTGELF
TRBV7-2 ASSPRGTNYGYT
TRBV9 ASSDPPLGGVPGANVLT
TRBV9 ASTKGGEPYEQY
TRBV12-3/TRBV12-4 ASEITYGYT
TRBV4-3 ASSLRKQGQGYT
TRBV7-2 ASSLWTQETQY
TRBV9 ASSVFMGLAEETQY
TRBV12-5 ASGRLEADTQY
TRBV19 ASSIRQGGSPLH
TRBV18 ASSPTDYEQY
TRBV20-1 SASRGALYGYT
TRBV18 ASSPKTGNTEAF
TRBV6-2/TRBV6-3 ASSSPGQRFPLH
TRBV18 ASSPSGSSYEQY
TRBV4-1 ASSRAGGTTNEKLF
TRBV6-2/TRBV6-3 ASSRQGSGQPQH
TRBV18 ASSPTGVGANVLT
TRBV27 ASSLSRQETQY
TRBV11-2 ASSLVWQGYNGYT
TRBV6-4 ASSDSRTGVRGYT
TRBV29-1 SVPRQGASYEQY
TRBV5-6 ASSLDRGQGEQY
TRBV28 ASSLGSGRAHNEQF